One and the same sample provided the 32 T cell receptor beta chains below, sequenced in a study of identical twins. TCRdb re-called the 5' RACE reads with MiXCR, one entry per CDR3 protein. Found here are around 960,000 distinct CDR3 sequences, approximately 13% of them singletons; the top ten hold around 1.6%. This sample also belongs to another study, concerning yellow fever vaccine responses in identical twins.

Sequenced sample: PBMCs. The receptors shown here come from a woman aged 18-29 years in good health.

This clonotype was counted between two and nine times. This chain uses TRBV27 with TRBJ1-2; the D is unclear. Deletions cut 3 bases from V and 0 bases from J, with 5 bases between. The germline CDR1 and CDR2 sequences are MNHEY and SMNVEV (reference sequence). The CDR3 is 13 residues long. This CDR3 is CASSFEANYGYTF. CDR3 DNA: TGTGCCAGCAGTTTCGAAGCTAACTATGGCTACACCTTC.

The chain recombines TRBV29-1 with TRBJ2-3; no clear D gene. The CDR3 has 11 residues. Per germline, CDR1 SQVTM and CDR2 ANQGSEA. Trimming removed 7 bases at V and 6 bases at J, with 11 bases between. CDR3 amino acids: CSGRTADTQYF. The CDR3 DNA sequence: TGCAGCGGGCGGACCGCGGATACGCAGTATTTT.

This chain connects TRBV15 to TRBJ1-1, with 7 bases matching TRBD1. CDR3 length: 15 amino acids. Trimming removed 3 bases from V and 3 bases from J; junction bases left unmatched: 7. Germline lookup yields CDR1 LNHNV and CDR2 YYDKDF (reference sequence). This CDR3 reads CATSSWRGRDTEAFF. CDR3 in DNA: TGTGCCACCAGCAGTTGGAGGGGGCGGGACACTGAAGCTTTCTTT.

This clonotype has at least ten counts. The V gene is TRBV7-9, the J gene TRBJ2-3; D is perhaps TRBD1 or TRBD2 (5 bases each). The germline V gene encodes CDR1 SEHNR and CDR2 FQNEAQ (reference sequence). The CDR3 sequence is 13 residues long. V was cut by 5 bases and J by 5 bases, with 11 bases left in between. The CDR3 coding sequence is TGTGCCAGCAGCCTCGATGGGGGAGATACGCAGTATTTT. It codes for CASSLDGGDTQYF.

This rearrangement joins TRBV10-3 to TRBJ1-1, with no clear D. CDR1 is ENHRY, CDR2 SYGVKD, per germline. The CDR3 is made up of 15 amino acids. Trimming removed 4 bases from V and 0 bases from J, with 12 bases in between. In DNA, the CDR3 is TGTGCCATCAGTGCGCAAATAGCGATGAACACTGAAGCTTTCTTT. Translation gives CAISAQIAMNTEAFF.

The rearrangement links TRBV24-1 to TRBJ2-7; 15 nucleotides match TRBD2. Germline V gene sequence: CDR1 KGHDR, CDR2 SFDVKD. Unmatched junction bases numbered 4, after V lost 4 bases and J lost 4 bases. The CDR3 has 16 amino acids. The CDR3: CATSDPGLAGGYEQYF. In DNA, the CDR3 is TGTGCCACCAGTGACCCGGGACTAGCGGGAGGATACGAGCAGTACTTC.

The CDR3 DNA sequence: TGTGCCAGTAGTATTGAAGGGGGCGGGGAGCTGTTTTTT. Translated: CASSIEGGGELFF. This chain links TRBV19 with TRBJ2-2; D may be TRBD1 (6 bases). Trimming left V 3 bases short and J 7 bases short, with 9 bases between. CDR3 length equals 13 residues. The germline V gene has CDR1 LNHDA and CDR2 SQIVND (reference sequence).

V is TRBV28 and J is TRBJ2-3; D is unresolved. From germline, CDR1 is MDHEN and CDR2 SYDVKM. This CDR3 contains 13 residues. V was trimmed by 5 bases and J by 4 bases, leaving 10 bases between them. Here the CDR3 DNA reads TGTGCCAGCAGTCCGGTAGACTCAGATACGCAGTATTTT. This translates into CASSPVDSDTQYF. Full variable domain (outside the CDR3, taken from reference TRBV28 and TRBJ2-3): DVKVTQSSRYLVKRTGEKVFLECVQDMDHENMFWYRQDPGLGLRLIYFSYDVKMKEKGDIPEGYSVSREKKERFSLILESASTNQTSMYLCASSPVDSDTQYFGPGTRLTVL.

A few counts support this clonotype. This chain links TRBV15 with TRBJ1-5, with 11 positions matching TRBD1. There are 17 residues in the CDR3. With V trimmed by 1 base and J by 6 bases, 8 bases remained unmatched. Looked up from germline, CDR1 is LNHNV and CDR2 is YYDKDF (reference sequence). CDR3 loop: CATSRGTGGWGSQPQHF. In nucleotides, the CDR3 is TGTGCCACCAGCAGAGGGACAGGGGGCTGGGGAAGTCAGCCCCAGCATTTT.

This clonotype has more than one count but fewer than ten. The gene calls are TRBV5-1 and TRBJ2-2; 9 bases map to TRBD2. Germline V gene data show CDR1 as SGHRS and CDR2 as YFSETQ. With V trimmed by 2 bases and J by 6 bases, 8 bases remained unmatched. This CDR3 region has 16 residues. CDR3 sequence reads: CASSFLAGSGAGELFF. The CDR3 DNA follows: TGCGCCAGCAGCTTTCTAGCGGGGAGTGGTGCCGGGGAGCTGTTTTTT.

This clonotype was recorded many times. V and J are TRBV10-2 and TRBJ2-7; a weak D match, TRBD1 (5 bases). V lost 0 bases and J 3 bases, leaving 9 bases between the germline ends. The CDR3 length is 14 residues. Germline values: CDR1 WSHSY, CDR2 SAAADI. The CDR3 loop is CASSESGAGYEQYV. The CDR3 coding sequence is TGCGCCAGCAGTGAGTCTGGGGCAGGCTACGAGCAGTACGTC.

This clonotype has more than one count but fewer than ten. J is TRBJ2-7 and V is TRBV11-2; TRBD2 matches at 7 bases. The germline V gene encodes CDR1 SGHAT and CDR2 FQNNGV. V shed 5 bases, J shed 2 bases, and the junction held 9 bases outside the gene matches. CDR3 size: 15 residues. As DNA, the CDR3 is TGTGCCAGCAGCGGAGCGGGATTTGGTACCTACGAGCAGTACTTC. It is translated as CASSGAGFGTYEQYF.

V is TRBV5-4 and J is TRBJ2-5; possibly TRBD1 for D (5 bases). The CDR3 sequence is 17 residues long. Germline CDR1 is SGHNT and CDR2 is YYREEE (reference sequence). V lost 3 bases and J lost 5, with 23 bases in between. The CDR3 nucleotides read TGTGCCAGCAGCTCCGACAGCCTGGGCTCTTTGTGGGAGACCCAGTACTTC. Protein sequence: CASSSDSLGSLWETQYF.

CDR3 sequence reads: CASSAKDRVKGELFF. CDR3 nucleotide sequence: TGTGCCAGCAGTGCCAAGGACCGGGTTAAAGGGGAGCTGTTTTTT. This chain joins TRBV6-2 or TRBV6-3 and TRBJ2-2; no clear D gene. V lost 5 bases and J 8 bases, leaving 18 bases between the germline ends. The CDR3 totals 15 residues. Germline CDR1 is MNHEY and CDR2 is SVGEGT.

This clonotype occurred many times. J is TRBJ2-1 and V is TRBV29-1; 11 bases agree with TRBD2. V gave up 5 bases and J gave up 2 bases; unmatched junction bases: 5. This CDR3 spans 15 amino acids. Germline CDR1 SQVTM, CDR2 ANQGSEA. CDR3 DNA sequence: TGCAGCGTTTCCGGGACTAGCGGAACCTACAATGAGCAGTTCTTC. It translates to CSVSGTSGTYNEQFF.

The V call is TRBV6-5, the J call TRBJ2-3, with 9 bases lining up with TRBD2. Looked up from germline, CDR1 is MNHEY and CDR2 is SVGAGI. The length of the CDR3 is 16 residues. Losses at the gene ends were 3 bases for V and 6 bases for J; bases not matched to a gene: 10. This CDR3 reads CASSYGSGGPADTQYF. The CDR3 nucleotides are TGTGCCAGCAGTTATGGAAGCGGGGGGCCCGCGGATACGCAGTATTTT.

This clonotype was picked up a small number of times. The rearrangement uses TRBV7-8 and TRBJ2-3; TRBD2 aligns across 16 bases. The CDR3 has 20 residues. V was pared by 0 bases and J by 4 bases, with 10 bases of the junction left unmatched. Germline V lookup: CDR1 SGHVS, CDR2 FQNEAQ. CDR3 sequence (DNA): TGTGCCAGCAGCTTAGCGCAATCCCCGGGACTAGCGGGAGGGTCAGATACGCAGTATTTT. The encoded protein is CASSLAQSPGLAGGSDTQYF.

This clonotype was found a few times. CDR3 sequence reads: CASSPGRFYEQYF. The CDR3 DNA is TGTGCCAGCAGCCCGGGACGGTTCTACGAGCAGTACTTC. J is TRBJ2-7 and V is TRBV5-6; D is tentatively TRBD1 or TRBD2 (5 bases each). CDR3 length: 13 residues. Trimming pared 4 bases from V and 3 bases from J, leaving 11 bases between. CDR1 is SGHDT and CDR2 is YYEEEE in the germline V gene.

A few counts support this clonotype. The chain uses TRBV28 and TRBJ2-7; 11 bases line up with TRBD1. J lost 0 bases, V lost 10 bases, and 8 bases had no gene match. Germline lookup yields CDR1 MDHEN and CDR2 SYDVKM. The CDR3 has 15 amino acids. The DNA for the CDR3 is TGTGCCACGCGGACAGGGGGCTATACCTCCTACGAGCAGTACTTC. The encoded protein is CATRTGGYTSYEQYF.

This clonotype was counted a few times. This chain links TRBV5-1 with TRBJ2-3; unclear D gene. Germline V gene lookup returns CDR1 SGHRS and CDR2 YFSETQ. V shed 0 bases and J shed 8 bases, with 10 bases lying between them. The CDR3 consists of 13 residues. The CDR3 bases are TGCGCCAGCAGCTTGGACTGGCTGGGTACGCAGTATTTT. Translation: CASSLDWLGTQYF.

A few counts support this clonotype. The chain is built from TRBV3-1 and TRBJ2-5, with 16 bases lining up with TRBD2. V shed 4 bases, J shed 5 bases, and the junction held 10 bases outside the gene matches. The CDR3 covers 18 residues. Looked up from germline, CDR1 is LGHDT and CDR2 is YNNKEL (reference sequence). For the CDR3, the DNA is TGTGCCAGCAGCCTCGGGGGACTAGCGGGAGGGCCCGGTGAGACCCAGTACTTC. Residues: CASSLGGLAGGPGETQYF.

There are a few counts of this clonotype. The rearrangement links TRBV7-9 to TRBJ2-1; tentatively, D is TRBD2 (6 bases). Trimming removed 5 bases at V and 6 bases at J, with 11 bases between. This CDR3 has 13 amino acids. The germline gives CDR1 SEHNR, CDR2 FQNEAQ (reference sequence). The CDR3 region has the DNA TGTGCCAGCAGCCCGTGGAGGGTCAATGAGCAGTTCTTC. Translation: CASSPWRVNEQFF. The variable domain in full, completed from reference TRBV7-9 and TRBJ2-1, reads DTGVSQNPRHKITKRGQNVTFRCDPISEHNRLYWYRQTLGQGPEFLTYFQNEAQLEKSRLLSDRFSAERPKGSFSTLEIQRTEQGDSAMYLCASSPWRVNEQFFGPGTRLTVL.

This clonotype was seen a handful of times. This sequence joins TRBV19 and TRBJ2-2, with D perhaps TRBD1 (5 bases). Germline V gene data show CDR1 as LNHDA and CDR2 as SQIVND (reference sequence). V lost 6 bases to trimming and J lost 4 bases, with 15 bases between them. The CDR3 has 15 residues. CDR3 bases: TGTGCCAGTAGCCAGAACAGGTCCCCCACCGGGGAGCTGTTTTTT. Translation: CASSQNRSPTGELFF.

This chain joins TRBV7-2 and TRBJ2-1, with 11 bases fitting TRBD2. The CDR3 runs to 15 residues. Germline V lookup: CDR1 SGHTA, CDR2 FQGNSA. V trimming: 5 bases; J trimming: 5 bases; junction bases outside the gene matches: 5. CDR3 protein: CASSAGLAANNEQFF. The DNA for the CDR3 is TGTGCCAGCAGCGCGGGACTAGCGGCAAACAATGAGCAGTTCTTC. Full variable domain (missing parts from reference TRBV7-2 and TRBJ2-1): GAGVSQSPSNKVTEKGKDVELRCDPISGHTALYWYRQSLGQGLEFLIYFQGNSAPDKSGLPSDRFSAERTGGSVSTLTIQRTQQEDSAVYLCASSAGLAANNEQFFGPGTRLTVL.

V gene TRBV7-9 combines with J gene TRBJ2-5; D call uncertain. The CDR3 length is 14 residues. Germline values: CDR1 SEHNR, CDR2 FQNEAQ (reference sequence). The V gene lost 4 bases and the J gene lost 1 base, with 10 bases spanning the gap. The CDR3 coding sequence is TGTGCCAGCAGCTCAGACTTCACCCAAGAGACCCAGTACTTC. It is translated as CASSSDFTQETQYF.

This clonotype was detected only a few times. The chain employs TRBV12-3 or TRBV12-4 and TRBJ2-2; D is uncertain. V was shortened by 7 bases and J by 6 bases, with 9 bases between the two germline ends. The CDR3 loop spans 12 amino acids. DNA for the CDR3: TGTGCCAGCAATTTCCTCGCCGGGGAGCTGTTTTTT. Translated, it gives CASNFLAGELFF.

J is TRBJ2-5 and V is TRBV20-1; possible D gene TRBD2, 6 bases. The CDR3 totals 15 residues. Trimming pared 0 bases from V and 3 bases from J, leaving 14 bases between. Germline CDR1 is DFQATT and CDR2 is SNEGSKA (reference sequence). CDR3 in amino acids: CSAREDGRREETQYF. CDR3 coding DNA: TGCAGTGCTAGAGAAGACGGGAGACGGGAAGAGACCCAGTACTTC.

This clonotype was recorded a few times. The chain combines TRBV15 with TRBJ2-3; TRBD2 aligns across 9 bases. Looked up from germline, CDR1 is LNHNV and CDR2 is YYDKDF (reference sequence). J was trimmed by 3 bases and V by 7 bases; bases with no gene match: 20. The CDR3 has 19 residues. CDR3 nucleotides: TGTGCCACCAAAGTCCAACGGGCGGGAGGGCCTTTGTGGACAGATACGCAGTATTTT. Translated: CATKVQRAGGPLWTDTQYF.

In its sample, this clonotype was seen a few times. The V call is TRBV3-1, the J call TRBJ1-5; no clear D. V was cut by 4 bases and J by 5 bases, with 9 bases left in between. CDR1 and CDR2 (germline): LGHDT, YNNKEL (reference sequence). CDR3 length equals 13 residues. The chain's CDR3 is CASSPTGYQPQHF. Written as DNA, the CDR3 is TGTGCCAGCAGCCCGACGGGGTATCAGCCCCAGCATTTT.

The V call is TRBV6-5, the J call TRBJ2-2, with TRBD1 as a possible D gene (6 bases). Germline V lookup: CDR1 MNHEY, CDR2 SVGAGI. V was cut by 2 bases and J by 5 bases, with 18 bases left in between. CDR3 size: 17 residues. Written as DNA, the CDR3 is TGTGCCAGCAGTTACGTTTTGAGTACGGGGACAACCGGGGAGCTGTTTTTT. This translates into CASSYVLSTGTTGELFF.

V is TRBV9 and J is TRBJ2-5, with D uncertain. Trimming removed 3 bases from V and 9 bases from J, with 15 bases in between. The CDR3 totals 13 residues. Germline V gene lookup returns CDR1 SGDLS and CDR2 YYNGEE. CDR3 region: CASSAEISGPQYF. The CDR3 DNA is TGTGCCAGCAGCGCAGAGATCTCCGGCCCCCAGTACTTC.

This clonotype was recorded at least ten times. The chain couples TRBV7-2 to TRBJ2-1, with TRBD2 identical over 13 bases. Germline CDR1 SGHTA, CDR2 FQGNSA. V was clipped by 5 bases and J by 10 bases; unmatched bases: 8. This CDR3 has 15 amino acids. The CDR3 DNA follows: TGTGCCAGCAGCCAGCGACTAGCGGGAGGACGGGAGCAGTTCTTC. Encoded protein: CASSQRLAGGREQFF.